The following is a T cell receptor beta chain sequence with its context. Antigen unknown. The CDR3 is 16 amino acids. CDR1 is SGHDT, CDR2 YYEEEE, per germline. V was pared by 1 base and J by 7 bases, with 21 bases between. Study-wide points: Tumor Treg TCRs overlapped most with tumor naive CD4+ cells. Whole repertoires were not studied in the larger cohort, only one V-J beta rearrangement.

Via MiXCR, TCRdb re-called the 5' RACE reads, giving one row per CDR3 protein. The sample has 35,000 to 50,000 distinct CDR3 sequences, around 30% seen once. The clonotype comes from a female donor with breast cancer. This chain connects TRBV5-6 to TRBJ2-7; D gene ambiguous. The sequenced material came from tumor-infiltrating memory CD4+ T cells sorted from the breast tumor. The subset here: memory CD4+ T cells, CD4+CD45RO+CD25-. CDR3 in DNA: TGTGCCAGCAGCTTGTCGGCAGGTGATCCCTTTGGGGAGCAGTACTTC. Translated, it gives CASSLSAGDPFGEQYF.